This T cell receptor beta chain appears in the sequencing data of a study of T cells in Graves' hyperthyroidism and ophthalmopathy. Overall study context: Blood from the periphery was taken at initial diagnosis, before any treatment. Study outcomes and limitations: Most clonotypes expanded in the thyroid (above 0.001) were also present in blood.

The source material, RNA transcripts, was used to amplify TCR beta CDR3 regions. The study used the HTBI primer set for a first-round RT-PCR of the TCR CDR3. TCRdb used MiXCR to reprocess the multiplex PCR reads, holding one entry per CDR3 protein. The top ten clones hold 35% to 40% of a sample with approximately 250,000 distinct CDR3 sequences, almost 25% of them seen once. Germline CDR1 and CDR2: SNHLY and FYNNEI. The CDR3 sequence is 14 residues long. The V segment lost 6 bases and the J segment 1 base; nucleotides outside the gene matches: 4. About this clonotype: Its specificity is unknown.

Sequenced material: blood. This receptor was identified in a woman aged 40 to 55 with Graves' ophthalmopathy. This chain joins TRBV2 and TRBJ2-5; 8 bases line up with TRBD2. CDR3 nucleotide sequence: TGTGCCAGCAGGGAAACTAGCGGCCAAGAGACCCAGTACTTC. It is translated as CASRETSGQETQYF.